This T cell receptor beta chain was captured in a study of cytomegalovirus exposure and HLA in healthy donors. This CDR3 is 18 amino acids long. V lost 2 bases to trimming and J lost 1 base; unmatched junction nucleotides: 13. Looked up from germline, CDR1 is SGHTA and CDR2 is FQGNSA. As for this clone: Its antigen is not identified.

This PCR relied on a set of 60 Vbeta primers and 13 Jbeta primers. Source study methods: Later analysis identified around 85 million unique TCR beta chains, approximately 11 million shared. The repertoire was sequenced with immunoSEQ multiplex PCR; TCRdb's copy has only in-frame clones and lacks some. V and J calls and clone size are as listed in that table; D and trimming were resolved from the DNA. In the table there are a few hundred thousand clones, approximately 90% of which are singletons. Points from the study as a whole: The presence/absence work took it that sequencing depth was about the same across donors. CMV serostatus was the only immune exposure information that was available. Most TCR beta V segments were productive about 87% or about 30% of the time in an earlier analysis.

Sequences were obtained from PBMCs. This clonotype originated in a woman between 18 and 29 years old in good health and CMV-seronegative. The V and J genes are TRBV7-2 and TRBJ2-5; 7 nucleotides match TRBD1. CDR3 amino acids: CASSLHFIGTAFQETQYF. The CDR3 nucleotides read TGTGCCAGCAGCTTACACTTTATCGGGACAGCATTCCAAGAGACCCAGTACTTC.